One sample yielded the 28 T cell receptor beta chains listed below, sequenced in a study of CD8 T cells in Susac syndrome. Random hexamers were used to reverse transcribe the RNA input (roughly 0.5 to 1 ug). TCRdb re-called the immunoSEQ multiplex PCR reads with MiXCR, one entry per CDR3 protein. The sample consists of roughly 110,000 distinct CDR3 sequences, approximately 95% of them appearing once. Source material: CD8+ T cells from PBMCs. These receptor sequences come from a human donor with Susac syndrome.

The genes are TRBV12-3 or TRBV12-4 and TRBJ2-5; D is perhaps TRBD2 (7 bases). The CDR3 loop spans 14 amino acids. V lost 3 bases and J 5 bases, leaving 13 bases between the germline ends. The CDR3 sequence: CASSFRGAHETQYF. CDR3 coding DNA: TGTGCCAGCAGTTTCCGGGGGGCGCATGAGACCCAGTACTTC.

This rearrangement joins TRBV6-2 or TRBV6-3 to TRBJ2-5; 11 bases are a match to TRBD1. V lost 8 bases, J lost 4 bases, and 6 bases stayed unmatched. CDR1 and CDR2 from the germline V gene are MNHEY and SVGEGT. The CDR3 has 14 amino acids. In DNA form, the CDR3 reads TGTGCCAGCTGGACAGGGGGCGTGAGAGAGACCCAGTACTTC. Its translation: CASWTGGVRETQYF.

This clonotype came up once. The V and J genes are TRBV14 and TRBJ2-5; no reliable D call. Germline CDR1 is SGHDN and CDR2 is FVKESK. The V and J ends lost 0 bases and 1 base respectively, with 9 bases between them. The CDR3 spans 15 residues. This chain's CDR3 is CASSQDLVAQETQYF. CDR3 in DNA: TGTGCCAGCAGCCAAGATCTTGTTGCCCAAGAGACCCAGTACTTC.

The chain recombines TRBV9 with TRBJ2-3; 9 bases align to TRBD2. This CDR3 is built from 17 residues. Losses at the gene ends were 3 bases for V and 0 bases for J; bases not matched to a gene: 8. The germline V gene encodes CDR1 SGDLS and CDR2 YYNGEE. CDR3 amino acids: CASSGSGGRPSTDTQYF. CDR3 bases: TGTGCCAGCAGCGGGAGCGGGGGGAGACCTAGCACAGATACGCAGTATTTT.

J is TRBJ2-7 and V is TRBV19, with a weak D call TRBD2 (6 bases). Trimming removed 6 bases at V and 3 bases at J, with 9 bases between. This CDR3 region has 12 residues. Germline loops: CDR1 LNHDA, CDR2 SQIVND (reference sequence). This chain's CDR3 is CASSLSGYEQYF. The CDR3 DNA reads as TGTGCCAGTAGCCTTAGCGGCTACGAGCAGTACTTC.

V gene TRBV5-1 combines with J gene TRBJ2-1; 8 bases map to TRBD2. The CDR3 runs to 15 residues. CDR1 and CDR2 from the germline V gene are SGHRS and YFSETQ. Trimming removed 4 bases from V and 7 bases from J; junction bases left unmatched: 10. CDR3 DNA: TGCGCCAGCAGCCTAGCGGGCCCCACCGGGAATGAGCAGTTCTTC. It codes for CASSLAGPTGNEQFF. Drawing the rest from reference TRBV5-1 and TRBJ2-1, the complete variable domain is KAGVTQTPRYLIKTRGQQVTLSCSPISGHRSVSWYQQTPGQGLQFLFEYFSETQRNKGNFPGRFSGRQFSNSRSEMNVSTLELGDSALYLCASSLAGPTGNEQFFGPGTRLTVL.

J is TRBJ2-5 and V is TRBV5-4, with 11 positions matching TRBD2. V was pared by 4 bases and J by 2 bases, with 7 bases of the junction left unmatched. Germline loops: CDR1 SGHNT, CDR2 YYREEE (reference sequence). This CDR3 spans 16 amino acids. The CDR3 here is CASSNRLAGRQETQYF. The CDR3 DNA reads TGTGCCAGCAGCAACCGACTAGCGGGGAGGCAAGAGACCCAGTACTTC.

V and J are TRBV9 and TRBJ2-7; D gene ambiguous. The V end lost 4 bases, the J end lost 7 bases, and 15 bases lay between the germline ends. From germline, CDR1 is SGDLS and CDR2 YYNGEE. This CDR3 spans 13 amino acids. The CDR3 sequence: CASSPPPSWEQYF. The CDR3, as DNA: TGTGCCAGCAGCCCACCACCTTCGTGGGAGCAGTACTTC. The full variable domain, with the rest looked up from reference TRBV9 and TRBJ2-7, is DSGVTQTPKHLITATGQRVTLRCSPRSGDLSVYWYQQSLDQGLQFLIQYYNGEERAKGNILERFSAQQFPDLHSELNLSSLELGDSALYFCASSPPPSWEQYFGPGTRLTVT.

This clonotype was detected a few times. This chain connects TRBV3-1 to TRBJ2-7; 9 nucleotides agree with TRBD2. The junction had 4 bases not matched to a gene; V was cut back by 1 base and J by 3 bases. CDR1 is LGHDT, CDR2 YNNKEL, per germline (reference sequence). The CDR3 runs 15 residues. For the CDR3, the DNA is TGTGCCAGCAGCCAAGGCGCAGCGGGGGGCTACGAGCAGTACTTC. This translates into CASSQGAAGGYEQYF.

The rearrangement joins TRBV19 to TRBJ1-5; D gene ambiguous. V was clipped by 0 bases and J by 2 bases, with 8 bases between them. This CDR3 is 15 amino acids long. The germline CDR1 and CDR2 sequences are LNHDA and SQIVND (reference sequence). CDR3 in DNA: TGTGCCAGTAGTATAGACGACGACGGCAATCAGCCCCAGCATTTT. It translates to CASSIDDDGNQPQHF.

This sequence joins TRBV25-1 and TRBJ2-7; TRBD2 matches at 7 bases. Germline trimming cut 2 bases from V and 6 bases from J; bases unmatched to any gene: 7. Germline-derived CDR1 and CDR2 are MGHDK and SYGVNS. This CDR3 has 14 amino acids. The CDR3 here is CASSETLGRGEQYF. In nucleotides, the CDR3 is TGTGCCAGCAGTGAAACCCTAGGGAGGGGCGAGCAGTACTTC.

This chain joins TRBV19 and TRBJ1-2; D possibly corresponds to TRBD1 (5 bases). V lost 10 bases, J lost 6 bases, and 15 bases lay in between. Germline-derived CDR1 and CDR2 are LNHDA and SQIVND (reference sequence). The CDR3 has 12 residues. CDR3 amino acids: CATSGTSDGYTF. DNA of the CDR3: TGTGCCACCTCGGGGACGTCCGATGGCTACACCTTC.

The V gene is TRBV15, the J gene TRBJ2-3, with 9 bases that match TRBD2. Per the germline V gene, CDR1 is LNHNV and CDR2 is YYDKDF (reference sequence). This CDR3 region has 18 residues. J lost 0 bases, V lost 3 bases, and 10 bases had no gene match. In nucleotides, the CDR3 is TGTGCCACCAGCAGCCTCCCTCGACTAGCGGAGAGCACAGATACGCAGTATTTT. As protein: CATSSLPRLAESTDTQYF.

The CDR3 protein is CASSVGDSYQPQHF. As DNA, the CDR3 is TGTGCCAGCAGCGTAGGAGACAGCTATCAGCCCCAGCATTTT. This chain uses TRBV9 with TRBJ1-5; TRBD1 is a possible D gene (5 bases). V lost 0 bases and J lost 5, with 9 bases in between. CDR1 is SGDLS, CDR2 YYNGEE, per germline. The length of the CDR3 is 14 residues. The full variable domain, completed using reference TRBV9 and TRBJ1-5, is DSGVTQTPKHLITATGQRVTLRCSPRSGDLSVYWYQQSLDQGLQFLIQYYNGEERAKGNILERFSAQQFPDLHSELNLSSLELGDSALYFCASSVGDSYQPQHFGDGTRLSIL.

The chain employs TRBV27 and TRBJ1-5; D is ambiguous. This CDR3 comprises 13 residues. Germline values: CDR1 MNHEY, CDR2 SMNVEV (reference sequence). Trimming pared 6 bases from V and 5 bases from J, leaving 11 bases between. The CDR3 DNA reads TGTGCCAGCAGCCGGGGTATCGATCAGCCCCAGCATTTT. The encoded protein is CASSRGIDQPQHF.

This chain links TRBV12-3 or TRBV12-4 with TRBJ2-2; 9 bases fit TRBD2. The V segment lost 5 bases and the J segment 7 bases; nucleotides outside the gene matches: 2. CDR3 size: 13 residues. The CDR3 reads CASSNSGGGELFF. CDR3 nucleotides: TGTGCCAGCAGTAATAGCGGGGGCGGGGAGCTGTTTTTT.

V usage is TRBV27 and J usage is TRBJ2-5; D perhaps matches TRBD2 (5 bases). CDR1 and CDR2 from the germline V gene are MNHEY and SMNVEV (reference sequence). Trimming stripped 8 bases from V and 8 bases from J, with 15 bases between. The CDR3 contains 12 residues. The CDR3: CASRGEVHTQYF. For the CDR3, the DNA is TGTGCCAGCCGGGGTGAGGTCCACACCCAGTACTTC.

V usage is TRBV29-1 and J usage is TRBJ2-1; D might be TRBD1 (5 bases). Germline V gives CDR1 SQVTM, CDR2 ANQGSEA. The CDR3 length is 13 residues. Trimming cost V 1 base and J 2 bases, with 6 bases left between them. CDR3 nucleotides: TGCAGCGTTGAAGCAGGGACCTACAATGAGCAGTTCTTC. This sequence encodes CSVEAGTYNEQFF.

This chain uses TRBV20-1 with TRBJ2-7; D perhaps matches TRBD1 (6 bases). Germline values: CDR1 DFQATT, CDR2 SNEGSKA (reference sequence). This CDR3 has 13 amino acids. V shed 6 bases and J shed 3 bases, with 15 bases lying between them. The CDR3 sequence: CSARTGTNYEQYF. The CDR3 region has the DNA TGCAGTGCCAGAACAGGGACGAACTACGAGCAGTACTTC.

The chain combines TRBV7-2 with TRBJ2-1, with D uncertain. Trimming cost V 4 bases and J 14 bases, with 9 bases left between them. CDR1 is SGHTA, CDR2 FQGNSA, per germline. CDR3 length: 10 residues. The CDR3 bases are TGTGCCAGCAGCTCGACCTGGGAGTTCTTC. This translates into CASSSTWEFF. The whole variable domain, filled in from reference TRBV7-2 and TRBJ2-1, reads GAGVSQSPSNKVTEKGKDVELRCDPISGHTALYWYRQSLGQGLEFLIYFQGNSAPDKSGLPSDRFSAERTGGSVSTLTIQRTQQEDSAVYLCASSSTWEFFGPGTRLTVL.

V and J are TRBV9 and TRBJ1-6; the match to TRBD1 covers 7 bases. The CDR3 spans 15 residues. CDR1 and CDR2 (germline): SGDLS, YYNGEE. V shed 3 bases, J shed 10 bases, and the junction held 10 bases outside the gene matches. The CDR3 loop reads CASSAVQGVGSPLHF. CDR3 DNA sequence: TGTGCCAGCAGCGCCGTTCAGGGGGTTGGATCACCCCTCCACTTT.

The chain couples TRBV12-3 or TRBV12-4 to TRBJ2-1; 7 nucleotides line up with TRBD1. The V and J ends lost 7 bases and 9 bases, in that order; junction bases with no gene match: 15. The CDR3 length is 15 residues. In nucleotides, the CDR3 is TGTGCCAGCATCCCCGCCGGGACAGACGTGGGTGAGCAGTTCTTC. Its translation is CASIPAGTDVGEQFF.

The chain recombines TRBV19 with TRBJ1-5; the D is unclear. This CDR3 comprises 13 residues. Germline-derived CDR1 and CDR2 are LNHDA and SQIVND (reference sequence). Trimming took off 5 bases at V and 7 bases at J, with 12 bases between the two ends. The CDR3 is CASSATPGQPQHF. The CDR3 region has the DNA TGTGCCAGTAGTGCTACCCCGGGGCAGCCCCAGCATTTT.

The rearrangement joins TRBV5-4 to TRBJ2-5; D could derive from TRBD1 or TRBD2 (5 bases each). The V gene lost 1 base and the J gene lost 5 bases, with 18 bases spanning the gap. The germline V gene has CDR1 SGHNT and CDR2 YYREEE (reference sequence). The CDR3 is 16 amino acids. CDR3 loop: CASSLMVGQGEETQYF. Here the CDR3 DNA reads TGTGCCAGCAGCTTGATGGTGGGCCAGGGAGAGGAGACCCAGTACTTC.

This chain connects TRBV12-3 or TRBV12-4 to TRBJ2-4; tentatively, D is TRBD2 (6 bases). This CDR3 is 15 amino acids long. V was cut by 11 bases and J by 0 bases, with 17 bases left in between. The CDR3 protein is CARSQVGGAKNIQYF. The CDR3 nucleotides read TGTGCCCGTTCTCAGGTCGGGGGAGCCAAAAACATTCAGTACTTC.

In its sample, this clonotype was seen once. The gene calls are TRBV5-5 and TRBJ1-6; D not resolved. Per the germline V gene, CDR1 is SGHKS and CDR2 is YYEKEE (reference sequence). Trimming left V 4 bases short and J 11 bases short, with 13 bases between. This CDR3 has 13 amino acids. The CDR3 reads CASSNREAAPLHF. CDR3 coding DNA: TGTGCCAGCAGCAACCGGGAAGCCGCACCCCTCCACTTT.

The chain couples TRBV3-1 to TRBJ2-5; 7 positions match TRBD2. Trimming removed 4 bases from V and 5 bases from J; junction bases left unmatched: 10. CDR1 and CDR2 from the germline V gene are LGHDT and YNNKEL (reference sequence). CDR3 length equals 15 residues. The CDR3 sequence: CASSPKGQGGETQYF. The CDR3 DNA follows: TGTGCCAGCAGCCCCAAGGGGCAGGGAGGGGAGACCCAGTACTTC.

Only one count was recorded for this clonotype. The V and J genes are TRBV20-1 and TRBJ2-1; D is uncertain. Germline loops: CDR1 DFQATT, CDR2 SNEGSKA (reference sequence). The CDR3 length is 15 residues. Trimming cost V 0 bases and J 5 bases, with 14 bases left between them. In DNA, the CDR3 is TGCAGTGCTAGAGAGTTGGGGTCTAACCACAATGAGCAGTTCTTC. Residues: CSARELGSNHNEQFF.